These 10 T cell receptor beta chains came from one sample sequenced in a study of T-cell reconstitution after alpha-beta-depleted transplantation in children. The TCRbeta library incorporated unique molecular identifiers. TCRdb analysed the PCR reads with MiXCR anew, one entry per CDR3 protein. The sample has hundreds of thousands of distinct CDR3 sequences, 24% seen once; the top ten hold about 4.8%. Specimen: PBMCs, mostly from graft donor cells, collected 360 days after TCRalphabeta/CD19-depleted stem cell transplant. Receptors were obtained from a female patient between 2 and 15 years old who had a stem cell transplant for congenital amegakaryocytic thrombocytopenia, so the T cells may come from the graft donor.

At least ten counts were recorded for this clonotype. The chain joins TRBV4-1 to TRBJ2-1, with D possibly being TRBD2 (5 bases). The CDR3 covers 15 residues. Germline V CDR1 and CDR2: MGHRA, YSYEKL. V was clipped by 1 base and J by 0 bases, with 7 bases between them. The CDR3 spells CASSQAGNSYNEQFF. CDR3 DNA: TGCGCCAGCAGCCAAGCGGGGAACTCCTACAATGAGCAGTTCTTC.

The gene calls are TRBV5-1 and TRBJ1-5; weak D call: TRBD1 (6 bases). The ends were cut back, 4 bases at V and 7 bases at J, with 15 bases in the middle. The CDR3 runs to 14 residues. In germline, CDR1 is SGHRS, CDR2 YFSETQ. In DNA form, the CDR3 reads TGCGCCAGCAGCCCGATGACAGGCGACCAGCCCCAGCATTTT. Translated, it gives CASSPMTGDQPQHF.

There are many counts of this clonotype. The J gene is TRBJ2-2, the V gene TRBV29-1; D is ambiguous. Germline CDR1 reads SQVTM; CDR2 reads ANQGSEA. With 0 bases removed from V and 4 bases from J, the gap between germline ends came to 9 bases. This CDR3 spans 14 amino acids. The CDR3 loop is CSVEERPGTGELFF. CDR3 bases: TGCAGCGTTGAAGAGAGACCGGGCACCGGGGAGCTGTTTTTT.

This clonotype was seen repeatedly, ten times or more. The genes are TRBV4-3 and TRBJ2-7; TRBD2 matches at 7 bases. There are 16 residues in the CDR3. The ends lost 1 base at V and 3 bases at J; junction bases unmatched: 9. Germline assignment: CDR1 LGHNA and CDR2 YSLEER. The CDR3, as DNA: TGCGCCAGCAGCCAAGGATGGGACTATCATCGCTACGAGCAGTACTTC. Its translation is CASSQGWDYHRYEQYF.

This clonotype appeared a few times. V and J are TRBV5-1 and TRBJ2-3, with 7 bases fitting TRBD1. Looked up from germline, CDR1 is SGHRS and CDR2 is YFSETQ. J was trimmed by 0 bases and V by 2 bases; bases with no gene match: 3. The CDR3 totals 15 residues. The CDR3 here is CASSFGTVSTDTQYF. CDR3 nucleotide sequence: TGCGCCAGCAGCTTCGGGACAGTCAGCACAGATACGCAGTATTTT.

This clonotype was found a few times. The chain has TRBV4-1 and TRBJ2-7; D could derive from TRBD1 or TRBD2 (5 bases each). CDR1 is MGHRA and CDR2 is YSYEKL in the germline V gene. The ends were cut back, 3 bases at V and 0 bases at J, with 15 bases in the middle. CDR3 size: 16 residues. CDR3 residues: CASSHAGTKSSYEQYF. DNA for the CDR3: TGCGCCAGCAGCCACGCCGGGACGAAAAGCTCCTACGAGCAGTACTTC.

The J gene is TRBJ2-1, the V gene TRBV7-2; 11 positions agree with TRBD2. Germline CDR1 and CDR2: SGHTA and FQGNSA. V lost 6 bases, J lost 9 bases, and 7 bases stayed unmatched. The CDR3 totals 14 residues. CDR3 residues: CASSPTSGASEQFF. The CDR3 nucleotides read TGTGCCAGCAGTCCGACTAGCGGGGCTTCTGAGCAGTTCTTC.

In its sample, this clonotype was seen a few times. The rearrangement links TRBV12-3 or TRBV12-4 to TRBJ1-1; no reliable D call. Trimming shortened V by 5 bases and J by 1 base, and 11 bases separated the two germline ends. The CDR3 spans 14 residues. CDR3 in DNA: TGTGCCAGCAGTCCCCTTAGACAGAACACTGAAGCTTTCTTT. Encoded protein: CASSPLRQNTEAFF.

The chain carries TRBV6-5 and TRBJ1-4; D may be TRBD1 (5 bases). The CDR3 is 15 residues long. Germline lookup yields CDR1 MNHEY and CDR2 SVGAGI. Trimming left V 0 bases short and J 3 bases short, with 8 bases between. For the CDR3, the DNA is TGTGCCAGCAGTTACTCTGGGGGAGCTAATGAAAAACTGTTTTTT. It specifies CASSYSGGANEKLFF.

CDR3 coding DNA: TGTGCCAGCAGCTTAGCAGGGGGGGGACTTCGGGACTATGTGGAGCAGTACTTC. This translates into CASSLAGGGLRDYVEQYF. The genes are TRBV11-1 and TRBJ2-7; TRBD2 might be the D (7 bases). The V gene's germline CDR1 is SGHAT and CDR2 FQDESV (reference sequence). The V gene lost 0 bases and the J gene lost 7 bases, with 25 bases spanning the gap. This CDR3 is built from 18 residues.